Listed below are T cell receptor beta chains from one sample, sequenced in a study of Graves' ophthalmopathy and Graves' hyperthyroidism. TCRdb independently ran MiXCR on the multiplex PCR reads; one entry per CDR3 protein. The data show 400,000 to 500,000 distinct CDR3 sequences, over 20% seen once. The sequenced sample consisted of peripheral blood. Every receptor here comes from a young woman with stable Graves' hyperthyroidism. Both conserved end residues are part of each CDR3. Each record gives: clone size, D gene, V gene, J gene, CDR3 DNA, CDR3 protein. A D gene is named only where the DNA matches it firmly. Clone size appears in some rows only: once, few, many, or a class for an expanded clone.

size: many; D: -; V: TRBV6-2/TRBV6-3; J: TRBJ1-5; DNA: TGTGCCAGCAGTCTCACGCCGGGATTTATAATGGATAGCAATCAGCCCCAGCATTTT; CDR3: CASSLTPGFIMDSNQPQHF
size: many; D: -; V: TRBV11-2; J: TRBJ2-7; DNA: TGTGCCAGCAGCTTAGGTAACTACGAGCAGTACTTC; CDR3: CASSLGNYEQYF
size: -; D: -; V: TRBV27; J: TRBJ1-5; DNA: TGTGCCAGCAGTTTCCGGGGGGATTATCAGCCCCAGCATTTT; CDR3: CASSFRGDYQPQHF
size: many; D: -; V: TRBV5-4; J: TRBJ2-5; DNA: TGTGCCAGCAGCTTGGCCGGGACTGTGAAGGAGACCCAGTACTTC; CDR3: CASSLAGTVKETQYF
size: many; D: TRBD2; V: TRBV30; J: TRBJ2-7; DNA: TGTGCCTGGAGTGTACAAAATGGGGTAGCGGGCTACGAGCAGTACTTC; CDR3: CAWSVQNGVAGYEQYF
size: many; D: TRBD1; V: TRBV7-9; J: TRBJ1-2; DNA: TGTGCCAGCAACCGCCACTCGGACAGGGAGAATGGCTACACCTTC; CDR3: CASNRHSDRENGYTF
size: many; D: TRBD1; V: TRBV2; J: TRBJ1-5; DNA: TGTGCCAGCAGAGCGGCAGGGGGCCAGCCCCAGCATTTT; CDR3: CASRAAGGQPQHF
size: once; D: TRBD1; V: TRBV29-1; J: TRBJ1-5; DNA: TGCAGCGGTCACAGGGGGCTACTTCATCAGCCCCAGCATTTT; CDR3: CSGHRGLLHQPQHF
size: many; D: -; V: TRBV12-3/TRBV12-4; J: TRBJ1-1; DNA: TGTGCCAGCAGCCACACGCGGGAGAAGAACACTGAAGCTTTCTTT; CDR3: CASSHTREKNTEAFF
size: few; D: -; V: TRBV19; J: TRBJ1-5; DNA: TGTGCCAGTAGCAACAGGCGAAATCAGCCCCAGCATTTT; CDR3: CASSNRRNQPQHF
size: few; D: -; V: TRBV19; J: TRBJ1-1; DNA: TGTGCCAGTAGTATAGTTGGGCCGGGCACTGAAGCTTTCTTT; CDR3: CASSIVGPGTEAFF
size: many; D: TRBD1; V: TRBV27; J: TRBJ1-2; DNA: TGTGCCAGCAGTTTATCCCCAGGGGGTACGACCTTAGGCTACACCTTC; CDR3: CASSLSPGGTTLGYTF
size: -; D: TRBD2; V: TRBV6-1; J: TRBJ2-3; DNA: TGTGCCAGCAGTCCGATAGCGGGGGGGCGCACAGATACGCAGTATTTT; CDR3: CASSPIAGGRTDTQYF
size: many; D: -; V: TRBV6-2/TRBV6-3; J: TRBJ2-7; DNA: TGTGCCAGCAGTTACGGACGGGGACCTTCCTACGAGCAGTACTTC; CDR3: CASSYGRGPSYEQYF
size: many; D: -; V: TRBV29-1; J: TRBJ1-3; DNA: TGCAGCGTTGCGGCTCTCTCTGGAAACACCATATATTTT; CDR3: CSVAALSGNTIYF
size: few; D: -; V: TRBV6-2/TRBV6-3; J: TRBJ2-7; DNA: TGTGCCAGCAGTTACCGGCTAGCTGCCTACGAGCAGTACTTC; CDR3: CASSYRLAAYEQYF
size: many; D: TRBD2; V: TRBV28; J: TRBJ2-5; DNA: TGTGCCAGCAGCTCCTCTACAATTCTACGCGGGAGGCGGCAAGAGACCCAGTACTTC; CDR3: CASSSSTILRGRRQETQYF
size: -; D: TRBD2; V: TRBV6-4; J: TRBJ2-7; DNA: TGTGCCAGCAGTAATGGACTAGCGGGAGTCAGGTCCTACGAGCAGTACTTC; CDR3: CASSNGLAGVRSYEQYF
size: many; D: TRBD2; V: TRBV7-9; J: TRBJ2-7; DNA: TGTGCCAGCAGCGAGACTAGCGGGGGGACCTACGAGCAGTACTTC; CDR3: CASSETSGGTYEQYF
size: many; D: TRBD2; V: TRBV2; J: TRBJ2-2; DNA: TGTGCCAGCAGGTCGGGACTAGCGGGGAACACCGGGGAGCTGTTTTTT; CDR3: CASRSGLAGNTGELFF
size: -; D: TRBD1; V: TRBV6-4; J: TRBJ2-7; DNA: TGTGCCAGCAGCGACCGGACAGGGGTCAACGAGCAGTACTTC; CDR3: CASSDRTGVNEQYF
size: many; D: -; V: TRBV5-1; J: TRBJ2-7; DNA: TGCGCCAGCAGCCCACAGAGCCTAGGCCCTCTCGAGCAGTACTTC; CDR3: CASSPQSLGPLEQYF
size: few; D: -; V: TRBV20-1; J: TRBJ2-7; DNA: TGCAGTGCTAGAGATCTACAGGTTCCGACAGAAGAGCAGTACTTC; CDR3: CSARDLQVPTEEQYF
size: many; D: TRBD1; V: TRBV28; J: TRBJ2-2; DNA: TGTGCCAGCAGCTCTCCTAGGGGGCACGGGGACACCGGGGAGCTGTTTTTT; CDR3: CASSSPRGHGDTGELFF
size: many; D: TRBD2; V: TRBV6-2/TRBV6-3; J: TRBJ2-7; DNA: TGTGCCAGCAGCCTTACTAGCGGGGAAATGTACGAGCAGTACTTC; CDR3: CASSLTSGEMYEQYF
size: many; D: TRBD2; V: TRBV18; J: TRBJ2-7; DNA: TGTGCCAGCTCATACGGGACTAGCGGGAGCTACGAGCAGTACTTC; CDR3: CASSYGTSGSYEQYF
size: many; D: TRBD1; V: TRBV20-1; J: TRBJ1-1; DNA: TGCAGTGCTAGGAATACAGGGGACCTCGTCACTGAAGCTTTCTTT; CDR3: CSARNTGDLVTEAFF
size: many; D: TRBD2; V: TRBV20-1; J: TRBJ2-7; DNA: TGCAGTGCTAGAGTTGGGACTAGCGGGAGCGAGCAGTACTTC; CDR3: CSARVGTSGSEQYF
size: many; D: -; V: TRBV5-1; J: TRBJ1-1; DNA: TGCGCCAGCAGCTTGTCCGACAGGACCACTGAAGCTTTCTTT; CDR3: CASSLSDRTTEAFF
size: -; D: TRBD1; V: TRBV19; J: TRBJ1-6; DNA: TGTGCCAGTACCCCCCTTGGGACAGGAAAAAATTCACCCCTCCACTTT; CDR3: CASTPLGTGKNSPLHF
size: many; D: -; V: TRBV6-2/TRBV6-3; J: TRBJ1-4; DNA: TGTGCCAGCAGAAACGGGGGGAGTGCAACTAATGAAAAACTGTTTTTT; CDR3: CASRNGGSATNEKLFF
size: many; D: -; V: TRBV28; J: TRBJ2-7; DNA: TGTGCCAGTAGGTTAGACAGGCCAATTGACGAGCAGTACTTC; CDR3: CASRLDRPIDEQYF
size: many; D: TRBD2; V: TRBV11-2; J: TRBJ2-5; DNA: TGTGCCAGCAGTAACACGGGACTAGCAGGAGAGACCCAGTACTTC; CDR3: CASSNTGLAGETQYF
size: many; D: -; V: TRBV7-9; J: TRBJ1-2; DNA: TGTGCCAGTGGCGGCAGGTCAAAGGGGGGCTACACCTTC; CDR3: CASGGRSKGGYTF
size: -; D: TRBD2; V: TRBV6-2/TRBV6-3; J: TRBJ2-7; DNA: TGTGGGGCGGCCGGGACTAGCGGATACGAGCAGTACTTC; CDR3: CGAAGTSGYEQYF
size: few; D: -; V: TRBV4-3; J: TRBJ2-3; DNA: TGCGCCAGCAGCCCCGGGACCATCACAGATACGCAGTATTTT; CDR3: CASSPGTITDTQYF
size: -; D: -; V: TRBV6-2/TRBV6-3; J: TRBJ2-6; DNA: TGTGCCAGCAGTTACTCAACGGGACGGGTGAGCTCTGGGGCCAACGTCCTGACTTTC; CDR3: CASSYSTGRVSSGANVLTF
size: many; D: TRBD1; V: TRBV12-3/TRBV12-4; J: TRBJ1-2; DNA: TGTGCCAGCAGTTCTCGGACAGGGAACTATGGCTACACCTTC; CDR3: CASSSRTGNYGYTF
size: many; D: TRBD1; V: TRBV20-1; J: TRBJ2-7; DNA: TGCAGTGGCCGGGACAGGGTAGTAAGGGAGCAGTACTTC; CDR3: CSGRDRVVREQYF
size: many; D: -; V: TRBV28; J: TRBJ2-2; DNA: TGTGCCAGCAGCCCTCGGCAAGCGAACACCGGGGAGCTGTTTTTT; CDR3: CASSPRQANTGELFF
size: many; D: TRBD2; V: TRBV28; J: TRBJ2-2; DNA: TGTGCCAGTGCTCTAGCGGGAGACACCGGGGAGCTGTTTTTT; CDR3: CASALAGDTGELFF
size: -; D: -; V: TRBV2; J: TRBJ2-4; DNA: TGTGCCAGCAGTGGTGACTCAAGGCGGGCCAAAAACATTAAGTACTTC; CDR3: CASSGDSRRAKNIKYF
size: few; D: TRBD1; V: TRBV14; J: TRBJ1-2; DNA: TGTGCCAGCAGCCGAAAACAGGGGGCAAGCTATGGCTACACCTTC; CDR3: CASSRKQGASYGYTF
size: -; D: TRBD1; V: TRBV4-1; J: TRBJ1-2; DNA: TGCGCCAGCAGCCATCACCCGCATGGGACAGATGGCTACACCTTC; CDR3: CASSHHPHGTDGYTF
size: many; D: -; V: TRBV5-1; J: TRBJ2-7; DNA: TGCGCCAGCAGCTCGGGACGGAACTACGAGCAGTACTTC; CDR3: CASSSGRNYEQYF
size: many; D: TRBD2; V: TRBV5-1; J: TRBJ2-5; DNA: TGCGCCAGCAGCTTCGGTCTAGCGGAACGCCAAGAGACCCAGTACTTC; CDR3: CASSFGLAERQETQYF
size: large; D: -; V: TRBV28; J: TRBJ2-7; DNA: TGTGCCAGCAGTTTATCTCTAGCGAAGTACTTC; CDR3: CASSLSLAKYF
size: many; D: -; V: TRBV29-1; J: TRBJ1-1; DNA: TGCAGCACCTCGGACAGGAACACTGAAGCTTTCTTT; CDR3: CSTSDRNTEAFF
size: many; D: -; V: TRBV12-3/TRBV12-4; J: TRBJ1-1; DNA: TGTGCCAGCAGCTGGACGAACACTGAAGCTTTCTTT; CDR3: CASSWTNTEAFF
size: few; D: -; V: TRBV28; J: TRBJ1-5; DNA: TGTGCCAGCAGCACGCCCGGGTCGGCAGGGCAGCATAGCAATCAGCCCCAGCATTTT; CDR3: CASSTPGSAGQHSNQPQHF
size: many; D: -; V: TRBV20-1; J: TRBJ2-5; DNA: TGCAGTGCTTCAGGGTTTGAGACCCAGTACTTC; CDR3: CSASGFETQYF
size: many; D: -; V: TRBV27; J: TRBJ2-2; DNA: TGTGCCAGCGGACTCCTTGGCGGGGAGCTGTTTTTT; CDR3: CASGLLGGELFF
size: many; D: -; V: TRBV6-2/TRBV6-3; J: TRBJ2-7; DNA: TGTGCCAGCAGTTACTCGACTAGTAGATCCTACGAGCAGTACTTC; CDR3: CASSYSTSRSYEQYF
size: many; D: -; V: TRBV7-8; J: TRBJ2-7; DNA: TGTGCCAGCAGCTTAGTTGTCACCAGAAGCTCCTACGAGCAGTACTTC; CDR3: CASSLVVTRSSYEQYF
size: many; D: -; V: TRBV12-3/TRBV12-4; J: TRBJ2-7; DNA: TGTGCCAGCCGAGCCGGGCAGGGGTGGGACGAGCAGTACTTC; CDR3: CASRAGQGWDEQYF
size: many; D: -; V: TRBV12-5; J: TRBJ1-2; DNA: TGTGCTAGTGGTTTCGAGGGGTTGTATGGCTACACCTTC; CDR3: CASGFEGLYGYTF
size: many; D: -; V: TRBV7-9; J: TRBJ1-2; DNA: TGTGCCAGCAGCGTGGACAGCTCTAACTATGGCTACACCTTC; CDR3: CASSVDSSNYGYTF
size: many; D: -; V: TRBV6-2/TRBV6-3; J: TRBJ1-5; DNA: TGTGCCAGCAGTCCTACAGGTTACAATCAGCCCCAGCATTTT; CDR3: CASSPTGYNQPQHF
size: -; D: TRBD2; V: TRBV18; J: TRBJ2-7; DNA: TGTGCCAGCTCACCAACGACTAGCGGGAGCTACGAGCAGTACTTC; CDR3: CASSPTTSGSYEQYF
size: many; D: TRBD2; V: TRBV6-1; J: TRBJ2-2; DNA: TGTGCCAGCAGTGAAGAGGCTAGCGGCACCGGGGAGCTGTTTTTT; CDR3: CASSEEASGTGELFF